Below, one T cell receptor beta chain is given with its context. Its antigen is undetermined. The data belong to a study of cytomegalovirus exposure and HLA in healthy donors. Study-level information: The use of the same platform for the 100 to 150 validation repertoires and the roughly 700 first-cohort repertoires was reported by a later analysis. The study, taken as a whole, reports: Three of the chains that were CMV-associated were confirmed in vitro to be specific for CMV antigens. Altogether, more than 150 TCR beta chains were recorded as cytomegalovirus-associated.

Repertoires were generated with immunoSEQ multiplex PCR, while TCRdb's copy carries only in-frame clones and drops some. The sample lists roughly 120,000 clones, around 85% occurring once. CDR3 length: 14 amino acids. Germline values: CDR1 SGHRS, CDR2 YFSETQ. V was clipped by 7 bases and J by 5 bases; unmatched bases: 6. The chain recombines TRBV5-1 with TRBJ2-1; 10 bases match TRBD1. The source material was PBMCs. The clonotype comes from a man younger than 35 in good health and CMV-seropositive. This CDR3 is CASSSGTGDNEQFF. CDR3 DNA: TGCGCCAGCTCCTCGGGGACAGGGGACAATGAGCAGTTCTTC.